Following are 20 T cell receptor beta chains from one sample sequenced in a study of T cell repertoires in cytomegalovirus infection. TCRdb independently ran MiXCR on the reads; one entry per CDR3 protein. The sample contains about 830,000 distinct CDR3 sequences, 30% to 35% of which appear only once. The antigens these receptors bind are not known. The sample consisted of cultured CD8+ T cells from PBMCs, taken from culture after CMV antigen stimulation. Receptors originate from a human donor in good health (CMV status not recorded). Some clones in this sample may be carry-over from other donors' samples.

This chain links TRBV7-6 with TRBJ2-2, with D tentatively TRBD2 (7 bases). CDR1 SGHVS and CDR2 FNYEAQ come from the germline V gene. The V end was cut by 9 bases, the J end by 4 bases, with 15 bases between. This CDR3 contains 14 residues. DNA for the CDR3: TGTGCCAGTAGGGGGGGGGCCGGCACCGGGGAGCTGTTTTTT. It is translated as CASRGGAGTGELFF.

The rearrangement links TRBV29-1 to TRBJ2-6, with D uncertain. The germline V and J ends were trimmed by 2 bases and 4 bases, with 15 bases remaining between them. The CDR3 is 16 residues long. CDR1 is SQVTM and CDR2 is ANQGSEA in the germline V gene. The chain's CDR3 is CSVEYWTASGANVLTF. The CDR3 nucleotides read TGCAGCGTTGAATACTGGACGGCTTCCGGGGCCAACGTCCTGACTTTC.

This clonotype was observed a few times. The rearrangement links TRBV13 to TRBJ1-1, with a possible D match to TRBD1 (5 bases). There are 12 residues in the CDR3. From germline, CDR1 is PRHDT and CDR2 FYEKMQ (reference sequence). The V and J ends lost 4 bases and 11 bases respectively, with 14 bases between them. The CDR3 is CASSYRLLEAFF. Here the CDR3 DNA reads TGTGCCAGCAGCTACAGGCTCCTGGAGGCTTTCTTT.

This chain uses TRBV2 with TRBJ2-7; D perhaps matches TRBD1 (5 bases). The V and J ends lost 5 bases and 0 bases respectively, with 8 bases between them. Germline CDR1 reads SNHLY; CDR2 reads FYNNEI. The CDR3 runs 13 residues. In DNA form, the CDR3 reads TGTGCCAGCAGTACCAGGGACTCCTACGAGCAGTACGTC. Its translation: CASSTRDSYEQYV.

This clonotype came up a few times. The J gene is TRBJ1-1, the V gene TRBV11-2; 7 bases align to TRBD1. The CDR3 spans 15 residues. Germline V gene lookup returns CDR1 SGHAT and CDR2 FQNNGV. The V gene end was trimmed by 1 base and the J gene end by 3 bases; junction bases not matched to a gene: 5. The CDR3 nucleotides read TGTGCCAGCAGCTTAGGACCGACAGGGCACACTGAAGCTTTCTTT. It is translated as CASSLGPTGHTEAFF.

This CDR3 reads CASSPWGGATYNEQFF. In DNA form, the CDR3 reads TGTGCCAGCAGTCCCTGGGGGGGCGCGACCTACAATGAGCAGTTCTTC. The chain recombines TRBV27 with TRBJ2-1, with TRBD2 as a possible D gene (7 bases). The CDR3 contains 16 residues. Trimming removed 5 bases at V and 2 bases at J, with 16 bases between. CDR1 and CDR2 (germline): MNHEY, SMNVEV (reference sequence).

V is TRBV4-1 and J is TRBJ2-1; no reliable D call. The germline V gene encodes CDR1 MGHRA and CDR2 YSYEKL. The CDR3 extends over 15 amino acids. Trimming shortened V by 1 base and J by 0 bases, and 7 bases separated the two germline ends. DNA of the CDR3: TGCGCCAGCAGCCAAGTTCCGGGCTCCTACAATGAGCAGTTCTTC. As protein: CASSQVPGSYNEQFF.

This clonotype occurred many times. The rearrangement joins TRBV7-6 to TRBJ2-2; no clear D gene. Looked up from germline, CDR1 is SGHVS and CDR2 is FNYEAQ. The CDR3 covers 12 residues. V shed 5 bases and J shed 3 bases, with 4 bases lying between them. In nucleotides, the CDR3 is TGTGCCAGCAGCCCACACACCGGGGAGCTGTTTTTT. Translation gives CASSPHTGELFF.

The table lists this clonotype with many counts. The CDR3 here is CASSLFPTYEQYV. The DNA for the CDR3 is TGTGCCAGCAGCTTATTCCCGACCTACGAGCAGTACGTC. The V call is TRBV7-2, the J call TRBJ2-7; no clear D gene. CDR3 size: 13 residues. Looked up from germline, CDR1 is SGHTA and CDR2 is FQGNSA. V was shortened by 2 bases and J by 2 bases, with 7 bases between the two germline ends.

This clonotype was counted between two and nine times. This chain connects TRBV27 to TRBJ1-1, with 7 nucleotides matching TRBD1. Per the germline V gene, CDR1 is MNHEY and CDR2 is SMNVEV (reference sequence). Trimming took 1 base from V and 2 from J; bases not matched to a gene: 7. The CDR3 totals 16 residues. In DNA, the CDR3 is TGTGCCAGCAGTTTATATGCAGGGGGAACAAACACTGAAGCTTTCTTT. As protein: CASSLYAGGTNTEAFF.

The rearrangement links TRBV28 to TRBJ1-1, with D perhaps matching TRBD1 (6 bases). This CDR3 contains 17 residues. The V gene's germline CDR1 is MDHEN and CDR2 SYDVKM. With 6 bases removed from V and 2 bases from J, the gap between germline ends came to 22 bases. In DNA form, the CDR3 reads TGTGCCAGCAGGATTACGTTCAGGGGTAGGGAAAACACTGAAGCTTTCTTT. Translated, it gives CASRITFRGRENTEAFF.

This chain joins TRBV2 and TRBJ2-7; no definite D call. CDR3 size: 14 residues. V was shortened by 3 bases and J by 2 bases, with 11 bases between the two germline ends. Germline assignment: CDR1 SNHLY and CDR2 FYNNEI. The CDR3 DNA reads TGTGCCAGCAGTGAGGTCAGAGTTCCCTACGAGCAGTACGTC. Translated: CASSEVRVPYEQYV.

This clonotype was detected only a few times. CDR3 in amino acids: CSAIKQGEGEKLFF. The CDR3 region has the DNA TGCAGTGCAATCAAACAGGGGGAGGGTGAAAAACTGTTTTTT. The chain joins TRBV20-1 to TRBJ1-4; 8 bases are shared with TRBD1. Unmatched junction bases numbered 10, after V lost 6 bases and J lost 7 bases. This CDR3 contains 14 residues. Germline-derived CDR1 and CDR2 are DFQATT and SNEGSKA (reference sequence).

The gene calls are TRBV29-1 and TRBJ1-1, with D tentatively TRBD1 (5 bases). Germline V CDR1 and CDR2: SQVTM, ANQGSEA. The germline V and J ends were trimmed by 6 bases and 8 bases, with 19 bases remaining between them. This CDR3 contains 13 residues. The CDR3 DNA follows: TGCAGCGTCCCGGAGTGGGGGAATCCCGAAGCTTTCTTT. It yields the protein CSVPEWGNPEAFF.

This clonotype has a handful of counts. This chain joins TRBV27 and TRBJ1-6; a weak D match, TRBD1 (5 bases). The germline V gene has CDR1 MNHEY and CDR2 SMNVEV (reference sequence). CDR3 length: 13 residues. Trimming took off 6 bases at V and 6 bases at J, with 9 bases between the two ends. CDR3 in amino acids: CASSTGTNSPLHF. CDR3 sequence (DNA): TGTGCCAGCAGCACCGGGACTAATTCACCCCTCCACTTT.

This clonotype was picked up a small number of times. The V and J genes are TRBV19 and TRBJ1-1; 7 nucleotides match TRBD1. The CDR3 is 16 residues long. J gave up 0 bases and V 10 bases, and 14 bases lay outside the gene matches. Germline-derived CDR1 and CDR2 are LNHDA and SQIVND (reference sequence). This CDR3 is CATKTGTPIMNTEAFF. The CDR3 DNA reads TGTGCCACCAAGACAGGGACCCCTATCATGAACACTGAAGCTTTCTTT.

V usage is TRBV2 and J usage is TRBJ2-1; no firm D call. In germline, CDR1 is SNHLY, CDR2 FYNNEI. V was cut by 8 bases and J by 0 bases, with 8 bases left in between. The CDR3 contains 13 residues. CDR3 sequence: CASGPYSYNEQFF. The CDR3 nucleotides read TGTGCCAGCGGGCCCTACTCCTACAATGAGCAGTTCTTC.

The rearrangement links TRBV6-5 to TRBJ1-6; D is unclear. CDR1 is MNHEY and CDR2 is SVGAGI in the germline V gene. This CDR3 region has 13 residues. V lost 4 bases and J 10 bases, leaving 11 bases between the germline ends. The CDR3 nucleotides read TGTGCCAGCAGTTCGGGCTCAGCCTCACCCCTCCACTTT. This sequence encodes CASSSGSASPLHF.

V is TRBV20-1 and J is TRBJ2-2; D gene ambiguous. Trimming took off 6 bases at V and 0 bases at J, with 8 bases between the two ends. The germline CDR1 and CDR2 sequences are DFQATT and SNEGSKA (reference sequence). The CDR3 has 13 amino acids. The chain's CDR3 is CSAGQANTGELFF. The CDR3 coding sequence is TGCAGTGCGGGCCAGGCGAACACCGGGGAGCTGTTTTTT.

This clonotype was seen at least ten times. The J gene is TRBJ2-7, the V gene TRBV7-2; a possible D gene is TRBD2 (5 bases). Trimming left V 2 bases short and J 1 base short, with 9 bases between. This CDR3 has 14 amino acids. CDR1 and CDR2 (germline): SGHTA, FQGNSA. In nucleotides, the CDR3 is TGTGCCAGCAGCTTAAGCGGCGATTCCTACGAGCAGTACGTC. It is translated as CASSLSGDSYEQYV.